The clone carrying this TCR beta chain has only a few counts. Its antigen remains unidentified. Expressed TCRB transcripts were sequenced after all isolated RNA was converted to cDNA. Libraries were prepared by immunoSEQ multiplex PCR; TCRdb keeps only in-frame clonotypes and omits some of them. The sample holds about 340,000 clones, around an eighth seen once. The data originate from a study of beta chain features in type 1 diabetes. Study as a whole: Patients looked much like healthy donors when it came to age, gender and cell yields.

General study results and limits: A pattern of fewer insertions and more deletions at VDJ junctions was seen in type 1 diabetes patients. Shorter TCRB CDR3s, moderately but significantly so, were found in Type 1 diabetes patients in all four CD4+ subsets.

This CDR3 region has 14 residues. Trimming removed 3 bases at V and 4 bases at J, with 10 bases between. Germline assignment: CDR1 SEHNR and CDR2 FQNEAQ (reference sequence). The sequenced sample consisted of naive CD4+ T cells from blood. The source of this sequence is a woman between 18 and 29 years old with type 1 diabetes. V usage is TRBV7-9 and J usage is TRBJ2-1; a weak D match, TRBD1 (6 bases). The CDR3 reads CASSFRTAYNEQFF. In DNA form, the CDR3 reads TGTGCCAGCAGCTTCCGGACAGCATACAATGAGCAGTTCTTC. Based on the CDR3 plus reference TRBV7-9 and TRBJ2-1, the full variable domain is DTGVSQNPRHKITKRGQNVTFRCDPISEHNRLYWYRQTLGQGPEFLTYFQNEAQLEKSRLLSDRFSAERPKGSFSTLEIQRTEQGDSAMYLCASSFRTAYNEQFFGPGTRLTVL.